This TCR beta chain was recovered during a study of cytomegalovirus exposure and HLA in healthy donors. Overall study: Findings of an earlier analysis included some 120 million unique TCR beta sequences from about 180 million T cells.

The PCR used 60 Vbeta and 13 Jbeta primers. Using immunoSEQ multiplex PCR, the repertoire was profiled, and TCRdb retains in-frame clones only, with some absent. The repertoire consists of some 100,000 clones, with 65% to 85% occurring once and the leading ten covering under 2.5%. A remark on this clone: Its antigen is not known.

Study-level points and caveats: The Asian-associated ancestry cluster reportedly had fewer N-insertions than the roughly 670-donor mean in a later analysis.

The sequence derives from a young man in good health and CMV-seronegative. Sequencing was carried out using PBMCs.

The CDR3 sequence: CASSPFGGAQETQYF. The CDR3 bases are TGTGCCAGCAGCCCCTTCGGGGGAGCCCAAGAGACCCAGTACTTC. The chain joins TRBV9 to TRBJ2-5; D perhaps matches TRBD2 (6 bases). The CDR3 is made up of 15 amino acids. Germline CDR1 is SGDLS and CDR2 is YYNGEE. Trimming removed 4 bases at V and 1 base at J, with 14 bases between.